These T cell receptor beta chains were read from a single sample in a study of cytomegalovirus exposure and HLA in healthy donors. Generated by immunoSEQ multiplex PCR, the TCRdb table keeps only in-frame clones and is missing some. The table has 150,000 or so clones, around 81% seen once; the top ten hold 4% to 5%. Sequencing was done on a sample of PBMCs. These receptor sequences come from a young woman in good health and CMV-seropositive. The CDR3 runs from the conserved cysteine through the conserved F or W. A D gene is named only where the DNA matches it firmly. Not every row has a clone size; where given, it reads once, few, many or a size class.

length,V,J,D,size,DNA,CDR3
15,TRBV7-8,TRBJ2-1,TRBD2,NA,TGTGCCAGCAGCTTCCGGGGGGGACCCTACAATGAGCAGTTCTTC,CASSFRGGPYNEQFF
14,TRBV28,TRBJ2-1,TRBD2,NA,TGTGCCAGCAGAGGCGGGGGAGACCACAATGAGCAGTTCTTC,CASRGGGDHNEQFF
18,TRBV18,TRBJ2-2,NA,NA,TGTGCCAGCTCACCAAGTCAGGGGGGAGTATCGAACACCGGGGAGCTGTTTTTT,CASSPSQGGVSNTGELFF
14,TRBV11-2,TRBJ1-1,NA,NA,TGTGCCAGCAGCGGCGGCCGGGAGGACATTGAAGCTTTCTTT,CASSGGREDIEAFF
15,TRBV5-1,TRBJ2-5,NA,few,TGCGCCAGCAGCTTGGTTGCCGGGTCCCAAGAGACCCAGTACTTC,CASSLVAGSQETQYF
14,TRBV7-9,TRBJ2-5,NA,NA,TGTTCCAGCAGCTCCCGACAGGTTGGGGAGACCCAGTACTTC,CSSSSRQVGETQYF
15,TRBV6-1,TRBJ2-2,TRBD1,NA,TGTGCCAGCACATCCGGGACAGGGAGGACCGGGGAGCTGTTTTTT,CASTSGTGRTGELFF
16,TRBV18,TRBJ1-1,NA,NA,TGTGCCAGCTCACAAGTAACCATGACAGGTAACACTGAAGCTTTCTTT,CASSQVTMTGNTEAFF
13,TRBV6-5,TRBJ1-2,TRBD1,NA,TGTGCCAGCAGTTTTGACAGGGGTTATGGCTACACCTTC,CASSFDRGYGYTF
15,TRBV4-1,TRBJ1-5,NA,NA,TGCGCCAGCAGTGTTTCGAGCCGCGCTGATCAGCCCCAGCATTTT,CASSVSSRADQPQHF
18,TRBV10-1,TRBJ2-3,TRBD2,NA,TGCGCCAGCAGGCCCGGGACTAGCGGACCGCACATTACAGATACGCAGTATTTT,CASRPGTSGPHITDTQYF
14,TRBV7-8,TRBJ2-3,NA,NA,TGTGCCAGCAGCTACGCTAGAAGCACAGATACGCAGTATTTT,CASSYARSTDTQYF
17,TRBV7-8,TRBJ2-7,TRBD1,NA,TGTGCCAGCAGCCTTCCACAGGGGGTAGGTGCCAACTACGAGCAGTACTTC,CASSLPQGVGANYEQYF
14,TRBV19,TRBJ2-5,TRBD1,few,TGTGCCAGTAGTACGACAGGGGGCGTGGAGACCCAGTACTTC,CASSTTGGVETQYF
12,TRBV2,TRBJ1-1,NA,once,TGTGCCAGCAGGGATTCGGGTAAAGAAGCTTTCTTT,CASRDSGKEAFF
15,TRBV6-1,TRBJ1-6,TRBD1,NA,TGTGCCAGCAGCGACAGGGGCTCCTATAATTCACCCCTCCACTTT,CASSDRGSYNSPLHF
13,TRBV5-4,TRBJ2-7,TRBD1,NA,TGTGCCACTGGACCGGGACAGGGCTACGAGCAGTACTTC,CATGPGQGYEQYF
15,TRBV27,TRBJ2-3,NA,NA,TGTGCCAGCAGTTTAGGGGGGGCCGGGACAGATACGCAGTATTTT,CASSLGGAGTDTQYF
15,TRBV10-2,TRBJ1-1,TRBD1,once,TGCGCCAGCAGTAAGACTGGACAGGGGAACACTGAAGCTTTCTTT,CASSKTGQGNTEAFF
16,TRBV5-8,TRBJ1-3,NA,NA,TGTGCCAGCAGCTTCGGGGTTGTAATCTCTGGAAACACCATATATTTT,CASSFGVVISGNTIYF
16,TRBV21-1,TRBJ1-5,NA,NA,TGTGCCAGCAGCATCGGAAGAGGGCTATTAAATCAGCCCCAGCATTTT,CASSIGRGLLNQPQHF
17,TRBV25-1,TRBJ1-3,NA,NA,TGTGCCAGCAGTGAAATCGACACCTCAGGGACTGGAAACACCATATATTTT,CASSEIDTSGTGNTIYF
16,TRBV19,TRBJ1-3,TRBD1,NA,TGTGCCAGTATCTCGAGGGACAGAATACCTGGAAACACCATATATTTT,CASISRDRIPGNTIYF
14,TRBV4-1,TRBJ2-5,TRBD2,NA,TGCGCCAGCAGCCAAGTGGGGGGGGTGGAGACCCAGTACTTC,CASSQVGGVETQYF
13,TRBV6-1,TRBJ2-7,TRBD2,NA,TGTGCCAGCAGTCCGGGACTACACTACGAGCAGTACTTC,CASSPGLHYEQYF
14,TRBV21-1,TRBJ1-1,NA,NA,TGTGCCAGCAGCCTACAGATCATGAACACTGAAGCTTTCTTT,CASSLQIMNTEAFF
15,TRBV5-6,TRBJ2-7,TRBD2,NA,TGTGCCAGCAGCTTCCGCGGGGGGCCTACTCCCGAGCAGTACTTC,CASSFRGGPTPEQYF
13,TRBV5-1,TRBJ1-5,NA,NA,TGCGCCAGCAGCACCGATGAGGGACAGCCCCAGCATTTT,CASSTDEGQPQHF
17,TRBV19,TRBJ1-5,NA,few,TGTGCCAGTAGTATGAGGGCCCGGGGGGCTAGCAATCAGCCCCAGCATTTT,CASSMRARGASNQPQHF
15,TRBV11-3,TRBJ2-3,TRBD2,NA,TGTGCCAGCAGCTTTACTAGCGGGGGGACGGATACGCAGTATTTT,CASSFTSGGTDTQYF
15,TRBV9,TRBJ2-7,TRBD1,NA,TGTGCCAGCAGCGGATCCGGGACAGGGGTTGTTGAGCAGTACTTC,CASSGSGTGVVEQYF
14,TRBV6-1,TRBJ1-1,NA,NA,TGTGCCAGCAATGGTAGGGGCCTGGGCACTGAAGCTTTCTTT,CASNGRGLGTEAFF
15,TRBV5-3,TRBJ1-2,TRBD1,NA,TGTGCCAGAAGCGGGGGACAGGGGGCTGTCTATGGCTACACCTTC,CARSGGQGAVYGYTF
15,TRBV11-2,TRBJ2-7,NA,NA,TGTGCCAGCAGCTTAGAAGGAGGGGTAAGCTACGAGCAGTACTTC,CASSLEGGVSYEQYF
11,TRBV6-6,TRBJ2-5,NA,NA,TGTGCCAGCAGGTCTACGGAGGCCCAGTACTTC,CASRSTEAQYF
15,TRBV5-1,TRBJ2-5,TRBD1,once,TGCGCCAGCAGTTCCGGGACAGATCATCCAGAGACCCAGTACTTC,CASSSGTDHPETQYF
16,TRBV25-1,TRBJ1-2,TRBD1,NA,TGTGCCAGCAGTGAAAGCCAGGGGGAGTGGTTGTATGGCTACACCTTC,CASSESQGEWLYGYTF
13,TRBV29-1,TRBJ2-7,TRBD2,NA,TGCAGCGTCGGACGGGGGGGGTCCTACGAGCAGTACTTC,CSVGRGGSYEQYF
14,TRBV19,TRBJ1-4,NA,NA,TGTGCCAGTAGTAGACCAGGGACTAATGAAAAACTGTTTTTT,CASSRPGTNEKLFF
16,TRBV4-2,TRBJ2-2,NA,NA,TGTGCCAGCAGCCAAGATTTCTCAGGGTACACCGGGGAGCTGTTTTTT,CASSQDFSGYTGELFF
17,TRBV7-9,TRBJ2-1,NA,NA,TGTGCCAGCAGTACTCCAACTGGGCAGGGGTTCTACAATGAGCAGTTCTTC,CASSTPTGQGFYNEQFF
14,TRBV11-3,TRBJ1-2,NA,NA,TGTGCCAGCAGCTTAGGTCCGGGGGTTTATGGCTACACCTTC,CASSLGPGVYGYTF
14,TRBV5-1,TRBJ2-1,TRBD2,NA,TGCGCCAGCAGCTTGGAGGCGGGGGGGCTTGAGCAGTTCTTC,CASSLEAGGLEQFF
14,TRBV10-3,TRBJ1-2,NA,NA,TGTGCCATCAGTGGTGCCAGAGGTAACTATGGCTACACCTTC,CAISGARGNYGYTF
16,TRBV13,TRBJ2-3,NA,NA,TGTGCCAGCAGCTTTGGCGGACGGGGGAGCACAGATACGCAGTATTTT,CASSFGGRGSTDTQYF
13,TRBV29-1,TRBJ1-2,TRBD1,NA,TGCAGCGTTGGAGATCTGAGGGGGCGAGGCTACACCTTC,CSVGDLRGRGYTF
12,TRBV9,TRBJ2-3,NA,NA,TGTGCCAGCAGCGCGACAGGAGATACGCAGTATTTT,CASSATGDTQYF
14,TRBV6-5,TRBJ1-1,TRBD1,NA,TGTGCCAGCAGTTACGGGACAGGGACATATGAAGCTTTCTTT,CASSYGTGTYEAFF
13,TRBV7-8,TRBJ1-5,NA,NA,TGTGCCAGCACAGGGGATGGCAATCAGCCCCAGCATTTT,CASTGDGNQPQHF
13,TRBV27,TRBJ2-7,NA,NA,TGTGCCAGCAGTTTAGAGCCAGGGCGCGAGCAGTACTTC,CASSLEPGREQYF
14,TRBV2,TRBJ2-1,NA,once,TGTGCCAGGCAGGCCGTAGCAGGGGACGATGAGCAGTTCTTC,CARQAVAGDDEQFF
14,TRBV7-6,TRBJ2-7,NA,NA,TGTGCCAGCAGTCCCACAGGGAGCTCCTACGAGCAGTACTTC,CASSPTGSSYEQYF
14,TRBV7-8,TRBJ2-2,TRBD2,NA,TGTGCCAGCAGCTTAGGGGGAGGGACCGGGGAGCTGTTTTTT,CASSLGGGTGELFF
14,TRBV5-4,TRBJ2-7,TRBD1,NA,TGTGCCAGCAGCGGAGACAGGGGACGCTACGAGCAGTACTTC,CASSGDRGRYEQYF
17,TRBV25-1,TRBJ2-6,TRBD1,NA,TGTGCCAGCGGCGGGACAGGGACGGGTTCTGGGGCCAACGTCCTGACTTTC,CASGGTGTGSGANVLTF
14,TRBV30,TRBJ2-7,NA,NA,TGTGCCTGGAGTGTAAATCTAGCTTCGGGGGAGCAGTACTTC,CAWSVNLASGEQYF
15,TRBV19,TRBJ1-5,NA,NA,TGTGCCAGTAGTATCCGTCCGCGAGGTTATCAGCCCCAGCATTTT,CASSIRPRGYQPQHF
14,TRBV6-5,TRBJ1-1,TRBD1,NA,TGTGCCAGCAGAAGAGACAGGGAGAACACTGAAGCTTTCTTT,CASRRDRENTEAFF
12,TRBV28,TRBJ2-3,TRBD1,NA,TGTGCCAGCAACCCGGGACAGTCAAGGCAGTATTTT,CASNPGQSRQYF
13,TRBV19,TRBJ1-2,NA,NA,TGTGCCAGTAGTATATGGGTCAGCGAAGGCTACACCTTC,CASSIWVSEGYTF